The clone carrying this T cell receptor (beta chain) was detected only a few times. What it binds is not known. Germline V CDR1 and CDR2: LGHNA, YNFKEQ. This CDR3 spans 16 amino acids. Trimming left V 0 bases short and J 5 bases short, with 14 bases between. Researchers isolated at least 7 million PBMCs per sample. The use of a sample-barcoded 5' primer and a J-beta primer mix characterized a second PCR of roughly 7 to 11 cycles. Via MiXCR, TCRdb re-called the 5' RACE reads, giving one row per CDR3 protein. The sample lists hundreds of thousands of distinct CDR3 sequences; roughly 46% were seen once. The source of the sample is a study of blood T cells in healthy people across ages. About the study: Capture via template switching afforded approximately one barcoded beta molecule per two T cells. Study conclusions and caveats: Per million T cells, the diversity of TCR beta decreased roughly linearly as age advanced.

The chain recombines TRBV4-2 with TRBJ1-5, with D maybe TRBD1 (5 bases). The sample comprised blood. This sequence originates from a man older than 75 in good health. The CDR3: CASSQDLGQGDQPQHF. The CDR3 nucleotides read TGTGCCAGCAGCCAAGATCTCGGCCAGGGCGATCAGCCCCAGCATTTT.